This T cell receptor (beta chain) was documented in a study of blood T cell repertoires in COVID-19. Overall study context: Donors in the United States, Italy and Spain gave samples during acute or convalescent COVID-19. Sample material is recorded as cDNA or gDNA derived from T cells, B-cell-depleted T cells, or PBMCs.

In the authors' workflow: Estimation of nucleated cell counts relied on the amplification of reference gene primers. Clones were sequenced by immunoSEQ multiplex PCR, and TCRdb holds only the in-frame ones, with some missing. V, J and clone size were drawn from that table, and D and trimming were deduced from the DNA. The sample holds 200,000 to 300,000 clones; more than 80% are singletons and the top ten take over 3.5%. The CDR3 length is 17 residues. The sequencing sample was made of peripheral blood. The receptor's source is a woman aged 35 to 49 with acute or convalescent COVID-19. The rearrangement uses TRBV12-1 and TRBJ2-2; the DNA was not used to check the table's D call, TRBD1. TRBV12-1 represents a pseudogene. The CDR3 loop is CASSFPPGRGPGGELFF. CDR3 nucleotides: TGTGCCAGCAGCTTTCCCCCCGGCAGGGGGCCCGGCGGGGAGCTGTTTTTT.